This T cell receptor (beta chain) was sequenced during a study of Graves' ophthalmopathy and Graves' hyperthyroidism. The CDR3 covers 8 residues. Germline CDR1 reads LNHNV; CDR2 reads YYDKDF (reference sequence). V lost 9 bases to trimming and J lost 9 bases, with 2 bases between them. Every ophthalmopathy donor presented moderate-to-severe activity, CAS ≥3, NOSPECS ≥4 and duration under 3 months. Amplification of TCR beta CDR3 regions used RNA transcripts. The library came from an HTBI-primed first-round RT-PCR and a second-round multiplex PCR. TCRdb independently ran MiXCR on the multiplex PCR reads; one entry per CDR3 protein. The sample consists of about 740,000 distinct CDR3 sequences, around 40% of them appearing once.

This sequence originates from an adult man with Graves' ophthalmopathy. The sequenced material came from peripheral blood. This sequence joins TRBV15 and TRBJ1-4; D gene unclear. Here the CDR3 DNA reads TGTGCCACGAAAAAACTGTTTTTT. It yields the protein CATKKLFF.